This T cell receptor (beta chain) appears in the sequencing data of a study of control samples from healthy donors and cancer patients. CDR1 and CDR2 (germline): MDHEN, SYDVKM. The CDR3 covers 16 residues. Trimming left V 3 bases short and J 2 bases short, with 14 bases between. Assay used: immunoSEQ multiplex PCR; TCRdb lists only in-frame clones, some missing. The sample has around 140,000 clones, 85% to 95% seen once. The TCR was taken from a man aged 40-55 years in good health. The sequenced sample was blood. The chain combines TRBV28 with TRBJ1-5, with unresolved D. The CDR3 DNA reads TGTGCCAGCAGTTTTCCGGCCGGGCAAGGCAATCAGCCCCAGCATTTT. It is translated as CASSFPAGQGNQPQHF.